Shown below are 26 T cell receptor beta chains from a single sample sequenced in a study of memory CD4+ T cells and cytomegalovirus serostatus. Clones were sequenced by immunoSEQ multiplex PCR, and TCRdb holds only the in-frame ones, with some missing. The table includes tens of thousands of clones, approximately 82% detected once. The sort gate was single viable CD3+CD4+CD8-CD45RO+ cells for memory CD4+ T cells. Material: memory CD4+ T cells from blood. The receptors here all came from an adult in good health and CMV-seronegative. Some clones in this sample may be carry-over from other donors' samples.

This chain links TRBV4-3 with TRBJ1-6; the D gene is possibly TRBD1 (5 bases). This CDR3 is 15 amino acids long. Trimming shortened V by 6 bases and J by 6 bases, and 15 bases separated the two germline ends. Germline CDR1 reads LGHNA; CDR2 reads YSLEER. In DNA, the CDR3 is TGCGCCAGCAGGTGGGGCCCGGGGGGTAATTCACCCCTCCACTTT. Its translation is CASRWGPGGNSPLHF.

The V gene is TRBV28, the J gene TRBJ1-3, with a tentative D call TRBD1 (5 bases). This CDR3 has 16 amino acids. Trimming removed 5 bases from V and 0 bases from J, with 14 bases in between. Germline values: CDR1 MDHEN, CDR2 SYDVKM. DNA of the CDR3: TGTGCCAGCAGTCTTCGACAGCCTCCCTCTGGAAACACCATATATTTT. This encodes CASSLRQPPSGNTIYF.

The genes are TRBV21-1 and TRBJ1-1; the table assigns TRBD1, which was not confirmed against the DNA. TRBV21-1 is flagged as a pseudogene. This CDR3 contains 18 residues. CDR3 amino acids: CASSKRGGHINMNTEAFF. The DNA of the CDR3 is TGTGCCAGCAGCAAAAGAGGGGGACACATAAACATGAACACTGAAGCTTTCTTT.

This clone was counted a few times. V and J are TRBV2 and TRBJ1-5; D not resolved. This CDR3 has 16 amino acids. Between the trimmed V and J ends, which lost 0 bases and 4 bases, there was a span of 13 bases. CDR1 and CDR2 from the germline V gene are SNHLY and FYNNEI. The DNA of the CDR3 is TGTGCCAGCAGTGAAGCGGCCGGTTCTGTTAATCAGCCCCAGCATTTT. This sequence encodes CASSEAAGSVNQPQHF.

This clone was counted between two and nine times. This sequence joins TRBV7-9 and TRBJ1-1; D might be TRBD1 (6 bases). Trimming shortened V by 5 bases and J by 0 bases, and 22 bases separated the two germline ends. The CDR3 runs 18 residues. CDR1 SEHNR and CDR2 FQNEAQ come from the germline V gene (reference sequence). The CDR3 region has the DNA TGTGCCAGCAGCCGGGGAACAGGGACAACTCTTTTGAACACTGAAGCTTTCTTT. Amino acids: CASSRGTGTTLLNTEAFF.

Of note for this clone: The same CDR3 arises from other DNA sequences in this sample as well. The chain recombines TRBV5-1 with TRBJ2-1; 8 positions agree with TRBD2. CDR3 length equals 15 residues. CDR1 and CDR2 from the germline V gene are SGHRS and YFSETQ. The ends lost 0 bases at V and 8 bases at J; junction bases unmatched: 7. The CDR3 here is CASSLAGTSVDEQFF. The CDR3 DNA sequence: TGCGCCAGCAGCTTGGCCGGGACTAGTGTCGATGAGCAGTTCTTC.

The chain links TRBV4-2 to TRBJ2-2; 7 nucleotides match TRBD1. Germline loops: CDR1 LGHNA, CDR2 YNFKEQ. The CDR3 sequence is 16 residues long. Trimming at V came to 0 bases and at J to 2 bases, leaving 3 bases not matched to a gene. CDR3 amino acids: CASSQEGGSNTGELFF. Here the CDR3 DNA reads TGTGCCAGCAGCCAAGAAGGGGGCTCAAACACCGGGGAGCTGTTTTTT.

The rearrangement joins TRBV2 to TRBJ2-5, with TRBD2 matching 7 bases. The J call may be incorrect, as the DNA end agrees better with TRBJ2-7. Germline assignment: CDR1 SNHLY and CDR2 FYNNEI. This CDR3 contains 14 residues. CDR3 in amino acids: CASNIRVAGYEQYF. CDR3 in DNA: TGTGCCAGCAATATCAGGGTAGCGGGCTACGAGCAGTACTTC.

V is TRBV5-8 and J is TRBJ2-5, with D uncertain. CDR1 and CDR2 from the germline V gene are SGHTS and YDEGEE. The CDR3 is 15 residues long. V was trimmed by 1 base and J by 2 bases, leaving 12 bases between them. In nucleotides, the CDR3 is TGTGCCAGCAGCTTGTCGCCCCGACCGCAAGAGACCCAGTACTTC. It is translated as CASSLSPRPQETQYF.

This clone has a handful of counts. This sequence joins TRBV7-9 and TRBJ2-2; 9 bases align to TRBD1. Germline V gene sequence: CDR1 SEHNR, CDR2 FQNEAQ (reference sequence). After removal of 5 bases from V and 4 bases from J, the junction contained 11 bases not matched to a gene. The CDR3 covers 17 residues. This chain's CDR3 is CASSPHWGTGITGELFF. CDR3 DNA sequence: TGTGCCAGCAGCCCCCATTGGGGGACAGGGATCACCGGGGAGCTGTTTTTT.

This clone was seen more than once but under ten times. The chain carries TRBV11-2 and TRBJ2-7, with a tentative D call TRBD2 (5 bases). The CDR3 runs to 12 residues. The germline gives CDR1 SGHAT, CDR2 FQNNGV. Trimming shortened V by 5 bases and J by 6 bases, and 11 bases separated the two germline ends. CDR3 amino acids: CASSPAGGEQYF. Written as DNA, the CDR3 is TGTGCCAGCAGCCCGGCGGGCGGCGAGCAGTACTTC.

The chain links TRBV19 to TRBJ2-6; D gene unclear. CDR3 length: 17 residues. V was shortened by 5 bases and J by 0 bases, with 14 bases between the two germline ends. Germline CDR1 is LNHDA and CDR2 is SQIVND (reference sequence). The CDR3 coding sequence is TGTGCCAGTAGTCGGTTTGCCGCTACCTCTGGGGCCAACGTCCTGACTTTC. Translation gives CASSRFAATSGANVLTF. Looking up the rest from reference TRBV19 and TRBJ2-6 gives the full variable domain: DGGITQSPKYLFRKEGQNVTLSCEQNLNHDAMYWYRQDPGQGLRLIYYSQIVNDFQKGDIAEGYSVSREKKESFPLTVTSAQKNPTAFYLCASSRFAATSGANVLTFGAGSRLTVL.

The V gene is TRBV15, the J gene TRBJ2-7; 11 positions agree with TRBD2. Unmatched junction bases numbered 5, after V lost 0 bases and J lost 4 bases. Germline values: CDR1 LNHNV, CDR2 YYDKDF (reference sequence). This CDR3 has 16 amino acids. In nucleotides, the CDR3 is TGTGCCACCAGCAGAGATCTAGCGGGAGGAAGTTACGAGCAGTACTTC. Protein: CATSRDLAGGSYEQYF.

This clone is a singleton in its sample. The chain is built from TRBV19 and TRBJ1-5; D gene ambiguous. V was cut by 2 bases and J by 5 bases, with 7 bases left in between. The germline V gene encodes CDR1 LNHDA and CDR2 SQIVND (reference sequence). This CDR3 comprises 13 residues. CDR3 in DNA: TGTGCCAGTAGTATACAGCACTATCAGCCCCAGCATTTT. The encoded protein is CASSIQHYQPQHF. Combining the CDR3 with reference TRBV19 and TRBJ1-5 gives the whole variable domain DGGITQSPKYLFRKEGQNVTLSCEQNLNHDAMYWYRQDPGQGLRLIYYSQIVNDFQKGDIAEGYSVSREKKESFPLTVTSAQKNPTAFYLCASSIQHYQPQHFGDGTRLSIL.

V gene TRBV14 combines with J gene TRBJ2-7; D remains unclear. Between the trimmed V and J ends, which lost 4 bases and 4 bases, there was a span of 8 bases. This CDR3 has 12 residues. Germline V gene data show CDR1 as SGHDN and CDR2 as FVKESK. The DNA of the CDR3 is TGTGCCAGCAGCCCCGGGCCGTACGAGCAGTACTTC. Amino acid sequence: CASSPGPYEQYF.

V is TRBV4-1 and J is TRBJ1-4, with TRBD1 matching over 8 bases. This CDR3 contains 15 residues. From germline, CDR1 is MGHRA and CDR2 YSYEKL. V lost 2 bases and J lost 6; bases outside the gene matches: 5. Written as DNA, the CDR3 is TGCGCCAGCAGCCAACGACAGGGGCGGGATGAAAAACTGTTTTTT. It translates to CASSQRQGRDEKLFF.

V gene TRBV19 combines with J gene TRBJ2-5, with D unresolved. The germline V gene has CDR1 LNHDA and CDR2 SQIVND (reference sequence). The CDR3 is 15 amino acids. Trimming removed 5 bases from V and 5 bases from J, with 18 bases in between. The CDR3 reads CASSARALVSETQYF. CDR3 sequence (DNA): TGTGCCAGTAGTGCCCGGGCCTTGGTCTCGGAGACCCAGTACTTC. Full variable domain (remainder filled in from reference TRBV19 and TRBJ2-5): DGGITQSPKYLFRKEGQNVTLSCEQNLNHDAMYWYRQDPGQGLRLIYYSQIVNDFQKGDIAEGYSVSREKKESFPLTVTSAQKNPTAFYLCASSARALVSETQYFGPGTRLLVL.

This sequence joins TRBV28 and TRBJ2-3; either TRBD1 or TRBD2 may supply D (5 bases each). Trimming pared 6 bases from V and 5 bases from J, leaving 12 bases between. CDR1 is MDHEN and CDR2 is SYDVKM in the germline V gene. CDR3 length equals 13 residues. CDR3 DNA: TGTGCCAGCAGGTCGGGGCGGGTAGATACGCAGTATTTT. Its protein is CASRSGRVDTQYF.

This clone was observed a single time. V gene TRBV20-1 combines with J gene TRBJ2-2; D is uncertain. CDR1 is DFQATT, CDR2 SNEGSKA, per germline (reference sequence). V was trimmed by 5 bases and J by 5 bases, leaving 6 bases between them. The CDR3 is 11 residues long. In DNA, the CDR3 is TGCAGTGCTCCAGAGACCGGGGAGCTGTTTTTT. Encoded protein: CSAPETGELFF.

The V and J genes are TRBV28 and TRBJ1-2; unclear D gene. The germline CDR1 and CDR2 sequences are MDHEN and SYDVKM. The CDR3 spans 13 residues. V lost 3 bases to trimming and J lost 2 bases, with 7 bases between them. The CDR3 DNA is TGTGCCAGCAGTTTGTCCAGGAACTATGGCTACACCTTC. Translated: CASSLSRNYGYTF.

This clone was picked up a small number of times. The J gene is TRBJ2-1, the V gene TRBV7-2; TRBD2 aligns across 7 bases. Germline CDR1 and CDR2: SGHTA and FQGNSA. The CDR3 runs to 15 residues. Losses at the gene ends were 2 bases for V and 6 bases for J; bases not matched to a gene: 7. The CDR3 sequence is CASSLKSAGINEQFF. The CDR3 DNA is TGTGCCAGCAGCTTAAAGTCAGCGGGGATCAATGAGCAGTTCTTC.

The CDR3 sequence: CATPMPGTGELFF. In DNA form, the CDR3 reads TGTGCCACCCCCATGCCGGGGACCGGGGAGCTGTTTTTT. The V and J genes are TRBV28 and TRBJ2-2; D possibly corresponds to TRBD2 (5 bases). The V and J ends lost 10 bases and 5 bases respectively, with 14 bases between them. The CDR3 has 13 residues. The germline V gene encodes CDR1 MDHEN and CDR2 SYDVKM.

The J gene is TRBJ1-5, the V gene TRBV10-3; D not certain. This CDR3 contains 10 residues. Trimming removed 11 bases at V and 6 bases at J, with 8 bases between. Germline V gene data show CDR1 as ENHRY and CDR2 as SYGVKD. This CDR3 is CAPPSQPQHF. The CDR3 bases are TGTGCCCCCCCGAGTCAGCCCCAGCATTTT.

In DNA form, the CDR3 reads TGTGCCAGCAGCTTGACACACGGGAAGGGTAACGAGCAGTACTTC. Encoded protein: CASSLTHGKGNEQYF. The V and J genes are TRBV11-2 and TRBJ2-7; a possible D gene is TRBD2 (5 bases). Germline V gene lookup returns CDR1 SGHAT and CDR2 FQNNGV. This CDR3 comprises 15 residues. V lost 3 bases and J 5 bases, leaving 17 bases between the germline ends. The variable domain in full, with the rest retrieved from reference TRBV11-2 and TRBJ2-7, is EAGVAQSPRYKIIEKRQSVAFWCNPISGHATLYWYQQILGQGPKLLIQFQNNGVVDDSQLPKDRFSAERLKGVDSTLKIQPAKLEDSAVYLCASSLTHGKGNEQYFGPGTRLTVT.

DNA for the CDR3: TGCGCCAGCAGCCAAGATTCTCGGAATTCACCCCTCCACTTT. Its protein product is CASSQDSRNSPLHF. The chain is built from TRBV4-3 and TRBJ1-6; no clear D gene. Germline CDR1 reads LGHNA; CDR2 reads YSLEER. Trimming shortened V by 0 bases and J by 7 bases, and 7 bases separated the two germline ends. This CDR3 spans 14 amino acids.

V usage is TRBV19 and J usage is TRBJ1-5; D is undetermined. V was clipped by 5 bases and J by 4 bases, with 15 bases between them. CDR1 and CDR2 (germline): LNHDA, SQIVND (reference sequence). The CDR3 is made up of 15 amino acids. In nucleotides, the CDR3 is TGTGCCAGTAGTCCGCGAAGTTTGGGAAATCAGCCCCAGCATTTT. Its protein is CASSPRSLGNQPQHF.